The 10 T cell receptor beta chains reported below all come from one sample, sequenced in a study of molecular identifiers for immune sequencing clone quantification. TCRdb redid the calling of the PCR reads with MiXCR, one entry per CDR3 protein. The data hold over 50,000 distinct CDR3 sequences, with roughly 38% observed a single time. Sample: naive CD8+ T cells from blood, with Jurkat cell RNA spiked in. Subset denoted: FACS-sorted CD8+CD4-CCR7+CD45RA+ naive T cells. These receptors came from a human donor in good health. Some libraries in this study had Jurkat cell RNA spiked in.

Ten or more counts support this clonotype. This sequence joins TRBV28 and TRBJ1-2; a possible D gene is TRBD1 (6 bases). Trimming took off 5 bases at V and 5 bases at J, with 12 bases between the two ends. Germline assignment: CDR1 MDHEN and CDR2 SYDVKM. The CDR3 spans 13 residues. The CDR3 DNA sequence: TGTGCCAGCAGTGCGGGGGCGCGGTATGGCTACACCTTC. Protein product: CASSAGARYGYTF.

This clonotype was detected many times. The chain employs TRBV28 and TRBJ2-2; D not resolved. The V gene lost 3 bases and the J gene lost 0 bases, with 11 bases spanning the gap. The CDR3 runs 16 residues. CDR1 and CDR2 from the germline V gene are MDHEN and SYDVKM. CDR3 sequence (DNA): TGTGCCAGCAGTTTCCCCCCTCCATCGAACACCGGGGAGCTGTTTTTT. Protein sequence: CASSFPPPSNTGELFF. The full variable domain, its missing parts supplied by reference TRBV28 and TRBJ2-2, is DVKVTQSSRYLVKRTGEKVFLECVQDMDHENMFWYRQDPGLGLRLIYFSYDVKMKEKGDIPEGYSVSREKKERFSLILESASTNQTSMYLCASSFPPPSNTGELFFGEGSRLTVL.

This chain connects TRBV2 to TRBJ1-2; possibly TRBD1 for D (5 bases). Germline V gene data show CDR1 as SNHLY and CDR2 as FYNNEI. Trimming took 4 bases from V and 7 from J, leaving 16 bases between them. The CDR3 is made up of 14 amino acids. The CDR3 reads CASSANGGKGGYTF. The DNA for the CDR3 is TGTGCCAGCAGTGCAAATGGGGGAAAGGGTGGCTACACCTTC.

This clonotype came up many times. J is TRBJ2-7 and V is TRBV28, with 7 positions matching TRBD1. CDR1 is MDHEN, CDR2 SYDVKM, per germline. Trimming cost V 7 bases and J 3 bases; bases outside gene matches: 9. The CDR3 contains 14 residues. The CDR3 region has the DNA TGTGCCAGCAACCCTTGGACAGGCCACTACGAGCAGTACTTC. Protein: CASNPWTGHYEQYF.

This rearrangement joins TRBV12-3 or TRBV12-4 to TRBJ1-1; TRBD1 agrees at 12 bases. The CDR3 has 20 residues. Losses at the gene ends were 7 bases for V and 0 bases for J; bases not matched to a gene: 18. The CDR3 loop reads CASTLPRDRGRYFMNTEAFF. The CDR3 coding sequence is TGTGCCAGCACCCTCCCCCGGGACAGGGGGCGTTATTTCATGAACACTGAAGCTTTCTTT.

Only a few counts were recorded for this clonotype. The V gene is TRBV19, the J gene TRBJ1-1; no definite D call. Germline loops: CDR1 LNHDA, CDR2 SQIVND (reference sequence). The CDR3 sequence is 14 residues long. V lost 3 bases to trimming and J lost 2 bases, with 10 bases between them. The CDR3, as DNA: TGTGCCAGTAGTATCGGATGGGGAAACACTGAAGCTTTCTTT. This gives the protein CASSIGWGNTEAFF.

With regard to this clonotype: Its ends do not fully match the called genes, so a read error is possible. J is TRBJ2-5 and V is TRBV20-1; D remains ambiguous. CDR1 and CDR2 from the germline V gene are DFQATT and SNEGSKA (reference sequence). The CDR3 is 13 residues long. The CDR3 loop is CSVPVGNVESQYF. The CDR3 region has the DNA TGCAGTGTTCCCGTGGGTAACGTAGAGTCCCAGTACTTC.

The V gene is TRBV5-1, the J gene TRBJ2-7, with a weak D call TRBD2 (5 bases). Germline CDR1 is SGHRS and CDR2 is YFSETQ. There are 16 residues in the CDR3. Deletions cut 2 bases from V and 2 bases from J, with 17 bases between. CDR3 protein: CASSFGSETAAYEQYF. The CDR3 DNA reads as TGCGCCAGCAGCTTCGGTAGCGAAACCGCGGCCTACGAGCAGTACTTC. Based on the CDR3 plus reference TRBV5-1 and TRBJ2-7, the full variable domain is KAGVTQTPRYLIKTRGQQVTLSCSPISGHRSVSWYQQTPGQGLQFLFEYFSETQRNKGNFPGRFSGRQFSNSRSEMNVSTLELGDSALYLCASSFGSETAAYEQYFGPGTRLTVT.

For this clonotype: The conserved closing phenylalanine or tryptophan is absent in this CDR3, likely reflecting a read error. The limits of the CDR3 on the DNA are not certain, so only TCRdb's listed CDR3 is given. The chain recombines TRBV28 with TRBJ2-3; TRBD1 is taken as the D call from the table, unchecked against the DNA. CDR1 is MDHEN, CDR2 SYDVKM, per germline. The CDR3 comprises 12 residues, both ends counted. The CDR3 sequence: CASSLPPSGLYL.

The chain carries TRBV6-2 or TRBV6-3 and TRBJ2-7, with D possibly matching TRBD1 (6 bases). Trimming removed 6 bases from V and 3 bases from J, with 9 bases in between. The germline CDR1 and CDR2 sequences are MNHEY and SVGEGT. The CDR3 is 12 residues long. The CDR3 region is CASSLQGYEQYF. In nucleotides, the CDR3 is TGTGCCAGCAGCCTACAGGGCTACGAGCAGTACTTC.